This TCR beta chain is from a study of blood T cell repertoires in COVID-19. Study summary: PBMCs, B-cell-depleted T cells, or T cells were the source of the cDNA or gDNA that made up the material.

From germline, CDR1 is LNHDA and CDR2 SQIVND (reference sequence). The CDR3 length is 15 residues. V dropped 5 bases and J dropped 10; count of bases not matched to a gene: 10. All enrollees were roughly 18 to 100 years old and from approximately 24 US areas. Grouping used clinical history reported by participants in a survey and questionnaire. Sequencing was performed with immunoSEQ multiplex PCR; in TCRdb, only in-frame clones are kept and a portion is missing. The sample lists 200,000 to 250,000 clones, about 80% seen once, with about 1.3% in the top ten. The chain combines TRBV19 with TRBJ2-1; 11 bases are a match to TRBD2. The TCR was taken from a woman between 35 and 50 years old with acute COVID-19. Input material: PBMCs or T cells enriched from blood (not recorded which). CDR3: CASSPQGLAASEQFF. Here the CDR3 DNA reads TGTGCCAGTAGTCCGCAGGGACTAGCGGCAAGCGAGCAGTTCTTC.